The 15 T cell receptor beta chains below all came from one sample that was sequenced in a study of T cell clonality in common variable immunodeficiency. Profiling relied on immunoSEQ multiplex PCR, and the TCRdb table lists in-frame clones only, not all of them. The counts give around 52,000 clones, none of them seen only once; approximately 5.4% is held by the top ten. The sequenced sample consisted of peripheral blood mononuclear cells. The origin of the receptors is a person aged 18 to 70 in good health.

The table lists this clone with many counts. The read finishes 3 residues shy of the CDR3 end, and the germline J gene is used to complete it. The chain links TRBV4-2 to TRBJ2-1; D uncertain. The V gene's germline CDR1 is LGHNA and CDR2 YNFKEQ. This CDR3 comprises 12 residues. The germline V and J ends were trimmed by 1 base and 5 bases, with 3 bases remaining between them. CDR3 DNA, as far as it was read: TGTGCCAGCAGCCAAGTAAACAATGAG. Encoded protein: CASSQVNNE. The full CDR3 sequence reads CASSQVNNEQFF.

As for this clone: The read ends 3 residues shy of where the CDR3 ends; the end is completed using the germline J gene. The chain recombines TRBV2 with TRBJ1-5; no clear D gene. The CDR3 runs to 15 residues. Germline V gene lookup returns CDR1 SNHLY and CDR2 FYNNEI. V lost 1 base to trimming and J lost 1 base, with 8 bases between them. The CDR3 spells CASSEDKFSNQPQHF. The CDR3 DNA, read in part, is TGTGCCAGCAGTGAAGACAAGTTCAGCAATCAGCCC.

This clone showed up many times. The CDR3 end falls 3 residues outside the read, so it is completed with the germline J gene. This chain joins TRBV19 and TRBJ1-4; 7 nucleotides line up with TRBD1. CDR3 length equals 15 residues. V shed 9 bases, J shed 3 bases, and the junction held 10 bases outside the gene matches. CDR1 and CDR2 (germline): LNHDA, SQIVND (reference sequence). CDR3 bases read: TGTGCCAGGTACGAGGGGGCCCCAGCTAATGAAAAA. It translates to CARYEGAPANEK. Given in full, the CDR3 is CARYEGAPANEKLFF.

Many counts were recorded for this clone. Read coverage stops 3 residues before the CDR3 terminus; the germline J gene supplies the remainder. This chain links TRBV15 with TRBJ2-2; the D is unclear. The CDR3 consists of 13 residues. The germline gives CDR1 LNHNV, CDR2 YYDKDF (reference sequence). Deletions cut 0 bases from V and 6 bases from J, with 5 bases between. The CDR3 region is CATSREAAGELFF. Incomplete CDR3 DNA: TGTGCCACCAGCAGAGAGGCTGCCGGGGAG.

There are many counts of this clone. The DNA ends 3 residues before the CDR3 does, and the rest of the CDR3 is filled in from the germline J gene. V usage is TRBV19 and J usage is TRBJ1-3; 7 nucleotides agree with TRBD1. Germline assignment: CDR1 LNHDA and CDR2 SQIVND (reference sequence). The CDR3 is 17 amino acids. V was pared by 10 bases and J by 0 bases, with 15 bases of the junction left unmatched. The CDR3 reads CATKGPGQAFSGNTIYF. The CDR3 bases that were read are TGTGCCACCAAGGGTCCCGGACAGGCCTTCTCTGGAAACACC.

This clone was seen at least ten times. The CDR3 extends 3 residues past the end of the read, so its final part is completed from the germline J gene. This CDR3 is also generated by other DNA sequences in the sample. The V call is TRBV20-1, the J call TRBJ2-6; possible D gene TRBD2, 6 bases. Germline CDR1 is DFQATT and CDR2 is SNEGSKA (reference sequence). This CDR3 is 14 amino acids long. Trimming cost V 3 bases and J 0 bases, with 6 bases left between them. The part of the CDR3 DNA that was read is TGCAGTGCTAGGGGGGGCTCTGGGGCCAACGTC. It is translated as CSARGGSGANV. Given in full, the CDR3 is CSARGGSGANVLTF.

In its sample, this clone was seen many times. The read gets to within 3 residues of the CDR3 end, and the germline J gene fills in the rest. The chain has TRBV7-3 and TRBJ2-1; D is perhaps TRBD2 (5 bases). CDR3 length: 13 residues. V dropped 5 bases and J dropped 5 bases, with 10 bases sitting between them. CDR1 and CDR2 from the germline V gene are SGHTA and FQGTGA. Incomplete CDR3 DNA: TGTGCCAGCAGCCCAATGACTAACAATGAG. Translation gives CASSPMTNNE. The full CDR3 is CASSPMTNNEQFF.

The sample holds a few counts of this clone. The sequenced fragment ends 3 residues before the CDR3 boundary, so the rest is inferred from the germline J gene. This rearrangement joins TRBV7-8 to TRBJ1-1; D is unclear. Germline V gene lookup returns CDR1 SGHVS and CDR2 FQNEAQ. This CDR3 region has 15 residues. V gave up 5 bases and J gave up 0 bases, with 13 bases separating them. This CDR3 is CASSPRGSMNTEAFF. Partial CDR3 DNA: TGTGCCAGCAGCCCCCGGGGAAGTATGAACACTGAA. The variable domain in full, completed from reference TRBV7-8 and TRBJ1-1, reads GAGVSQSPRYKVAKRGQDVALRCDPISGHVSLFWYQQALGQGPEFLTYFQNEAQLDKSGLPSDRFFAERPEGSVSTLKIQRTQQEDSAVYLCASSPRGSMNTEAFFGQGTRLTVV.

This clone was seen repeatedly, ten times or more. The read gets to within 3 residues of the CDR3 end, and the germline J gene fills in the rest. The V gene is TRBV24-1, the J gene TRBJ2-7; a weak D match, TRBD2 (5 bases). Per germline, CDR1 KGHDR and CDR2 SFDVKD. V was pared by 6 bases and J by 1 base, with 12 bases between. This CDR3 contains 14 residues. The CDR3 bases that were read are TGTGCCACCAGTTCCGGGGTAAGTTCCTACGAG. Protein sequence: CATSSGVSSYE. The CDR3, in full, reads CATSSGVSSYEQYF.

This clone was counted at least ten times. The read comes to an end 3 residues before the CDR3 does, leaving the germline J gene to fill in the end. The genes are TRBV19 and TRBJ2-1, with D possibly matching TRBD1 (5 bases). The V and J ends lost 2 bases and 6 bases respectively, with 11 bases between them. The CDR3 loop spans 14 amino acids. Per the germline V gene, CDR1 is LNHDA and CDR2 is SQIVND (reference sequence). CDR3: CASSITGSSNEQFF. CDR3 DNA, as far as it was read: TGTGCCAGTAGTATAACAGGAAGTTCCAATGAG.

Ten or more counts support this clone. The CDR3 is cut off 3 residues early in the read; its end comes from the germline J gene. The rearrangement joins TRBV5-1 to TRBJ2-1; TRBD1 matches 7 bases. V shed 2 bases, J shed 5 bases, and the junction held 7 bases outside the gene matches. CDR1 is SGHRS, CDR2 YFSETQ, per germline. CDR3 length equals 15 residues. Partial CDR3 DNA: TGCGCCAGCAGCTTAACAGGGGTGGACAACAATGAG. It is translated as CASSLTGVDNNE. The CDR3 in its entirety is CASSLTGVDNNEQFF.

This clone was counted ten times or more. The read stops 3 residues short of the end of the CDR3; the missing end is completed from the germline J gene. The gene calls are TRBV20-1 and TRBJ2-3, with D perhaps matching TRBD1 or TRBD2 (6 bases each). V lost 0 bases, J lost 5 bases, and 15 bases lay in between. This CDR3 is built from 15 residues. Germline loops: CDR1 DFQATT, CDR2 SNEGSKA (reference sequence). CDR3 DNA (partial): TGCAGTGCTAGAGATGAGAGGAGGGGGATAGATACG. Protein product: CSARDERRGIDT. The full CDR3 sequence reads CSARDERRGIDTQYF.

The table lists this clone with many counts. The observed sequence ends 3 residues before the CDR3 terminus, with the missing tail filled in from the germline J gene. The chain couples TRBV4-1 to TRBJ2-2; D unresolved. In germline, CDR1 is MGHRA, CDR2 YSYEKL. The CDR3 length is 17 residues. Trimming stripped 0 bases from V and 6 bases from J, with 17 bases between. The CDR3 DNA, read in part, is TGCGCCAGCAGCCAAGAAGGTGTTAGCACCGAATCCGGGGAG. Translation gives CASSQEGVSTESGE. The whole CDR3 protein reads CASSQEGVSTESGELFF.

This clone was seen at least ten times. The part of the CDR3 DNA that was read is TGTGCCAGCAGCTCCTTGTACGAG. Translation gives CASSSLYE. The whole CDR3 sequence is CASSSLYEQYF. The gene calls are TRBV5-6 and TRBJ2-7, with D unclear. The CDR3 end falls 3 residues outside the read, so it is completed with the germline J gene. In germline, CDR1 is SGHDT, CDR2 YYEEEE. CDR3 length equals 11 residues. The V end was cut by 3 bases, the J end by 4 bases, with 5 bases between.

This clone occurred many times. The CDR3 DNA, read in part, is TGTGCCAGCAGTCCGAAGGCTAGACTAGCGGGAGCTCTGGACAATGAG. This translates into CASSPKARLAGALDNE. The full CDR3 reads CASSPKARLAGALDNEQFF. The chain is built from TRBV28 and TRBJ2-1, with 12 positions matching TRBD2. Read coverage stops 3 residues before the CDR3 terminus; the germline J gene supplies the remainder. The CDR3 runs to 19 residues. J was trimmed by 5 bases and V by 5 bases; bases with no gene match: 16. Germline V CDR1 and CDR2: MDHEN, SYDVKM.